This TCR beta chain was recorded in a study of somatic mutations in cytotoxic T cells in rheumatoid arthritis. Study summary: Several of the V beta antibody-stained T-cell populations were flow-sorted at nearly 100% purity; V beta1+ cells were among them and were sequenced for TCRB.

The protocol was immunoSEQ multiplex PCR, while the TCRdb copy is restricted to in-frame clones and leaves out a portion. Counted here are 20,000 or so clones, 85% occurring once; the ten biggest clones make up roughly 6.9%. Trimming shortened V by 6 bases and J by 4 bases, and 14 bases separated the two germline ends. Germline V CDR1 and CDR2: ENHRY, SYGVKD. The CDR3 runs to 14 residues. Sample: CD8+ T cells sorted from blood. This clonotype originated in a woman in her 40s with rheumatoid arthritis. J is TRBJ2-3 and V is TRBV10-3; weak D call: TRBD1 (6 bases). CDR3 sequence: CAISPTGIPDTQYF. The CDR3 DNA reads TGTGCCATCAGCCCTACAGGGATCCCAGATACGCAGTATTTT.